The 20 T cell receptor beta chains given below trace back to one sample, sequenced in a study of cytomegalovirus exposure and HLA in healthy donors. Method: immunoSEQ multiplex PCR; TCRdb's copy keeps in-frame clones and lacks some. The sample has hundreds of thousands of clones; about 86% are singletons. Source material: PBMCs. The receptors stem from a man between 18 and 29 years old in good health and CMV-seronegative.

With respect to this clone: At the DNA level, this CDR3 is encoded by other sequences in the same sample as well. The rearrangement links TRBV9 to TRBJ1-1, with a weak D call TRBD1 (5 bases). The V gene lost 0 bases and the J gene lost 5 bases, with 5 bases spanning the gap. The CDR3 has 12 residues. CDR1 is SGDLS, CDR2 YYNGEE, per germline. The CDR3 spells CASSVEGTEAFF. The CDR3 bases are TGTGCCAGCAGCGTAGAGGGGACTGAAGCTTTCTTT.

The CDR3 loop reads CASSLTGLSQETQYF. The CDR3 bases are TGCGCCAGCAGCTTGACGGGACTTAGCCAAGAGACCCAGTACTTC. The chain links TRBV5-1 to TRBJ2-5; tentative D call: TRBD2 (6 bases). The CDR3 spans 15 residues. Deletions cut 1 base from V and 1 base from J, with 11 bases between. CDR1 and CDR2 (germline): SGHRS, YFSETQ.

V usage is TRBV28 and J usage is TRBJ1-2, with D possibly matching TRBD1 (6 bases). Per the germline V gene, CDR1 is MDHEN and CDR2 is SYDVKM. The CDR3 length is 14 residues. V was pared by 2 bases and J by 2 bases, with 9 bases between. The CDR3 loop reads CASSLRGSNYGYTF. DNA for the CDR3: TGTGCCAGCAGTTTAAGGGGGTCCAACTATGGCTACACCTTC.

J is TRBJ2-3 and V is TRBV7-9, with TRBD2 matching 11 bases. This CDR3 has 15 amino acids. V gave up 4 bases and J gave up 4 bases; unmatched junction bases: 4. Germline CDR1 is SEHNR and CDR2 is FQNEAQ (reference sequence). As DNA, the CDR3 is TGTGCCAGCAGCTCCACTAGCGGGAGTGCAGATACGCAGTATTTT. The encoded protein is CASSSTSGSADTQYF. The full variable domain, rest sourced from reference TRBV7-9 and TRBJ2-3, is DTGVSQNPRHKITKRGQNVTFRCDPISEHNRLYWYRQTLGQGPEFLTYFQNEAQLEKSRLLSDRFSAERPKGSFSTLEIQRTEQGDSAMYLCASSSTSGSADTQYFGPGTRLTVL.

This chain links TRBV10-3 with TRBJ1-2; no clear D gene. Looked up from germline, CDR1 is ENHRY and CDR2 is SYGVKD. The CDR3 is made up of 14 amino acids. Trimming removed 4 bases at V and 4 bases at J, with 13 bases between. For the CDR3, the DNA is TGTGCCATCAGTGCGTTGGTGGACTCCTATGGCTACACCTTC. Protein product: CAISALVDSYGYTF.

V usage is TRBV19 and J usage is TRBJ2-1; D possibly corresponds to TRBD1 (6 bases). Germline V gives CDR1 LNHDA, CDR2 SQIVND (reference sequence). V lost 4 bases to trimming and J lost 9 bases, with 13 bases between them. CDR3 length: 13 amino acids. The CDR3 sequence is CASSTKTRGEQFF. In nucleotides, the CDR3 is TGTGCCAGTAGTACCAAAACCAGGGGTGAGCAGTTCTTC.

The chain joins TRBV7-9 to TRBJ1-4; D remains ambiguous. This CDR3 has 15 residues. Trimming cost V 1 base and J 0 bases, with 6 bases left between them. Germline lookup yields CDR1 SEHNR and CDR2 FQNEAQ (reference sequence). CDR3 coding DNA: TGTGCCAGCAGCTTAGGAGTAGCAACTAATGAAAAACTGTTTTTT. The encoded protein is CASSLGVATNEKLFF.

V is TRBV7-3 and J is TRBJ2-1; 7 bases line up with TRBD2. This CDR3 contains 13 residues. Per the germline V gene, CDR1 is SGHTA and CDR2 is FQGTGA. Trimming took 5 bases from V and 10 from J; bases not matched to a gene: 8. The DNA for the CDR3 is TGTGCCAGCAGCCCGAGACTAGCCGGGGAGCAGTTCTTC. It codes for CASSPRLAGEQFF.

This clone was counted once. The chain combines TRBV12-5 with TRBJ2-7; 9 bases align to TRBD2. There are 14 residues in the CDR3. Germline V gene sequence: CDR1 LGHNT, CDR2 FRNRAP. Trimming at V came to 6 bases and at J to 2 bases, leaving 5 bases not matched to a gene. CDR3 DNA: TGTGCTAGTGGCGTGACTAGCGGACCCTACGAGCAGTACTTC. Amino acids: CASGVTSGPYEQYF.

The V call is TRBV5-1, the J call TRBJ1-3; D remains ambiguous. The CDR3 totals 14 residues. In germline, CDR1 is SGHRS, CDR2 YFSETQ. V dropped 0 bases and J dropped 3 bases, with 7 bases sitting between them. CDR3 in DNA: TGCGCCAGCAGCTTGGGGCAGGATGGAAACACCATATATTTT. It yields the protein CASSLGQDGNTIYF.

The chain joins TRBV9 to TRBJ2-1, with TRBD2 matching 8 bases. J lost 1 base, V lost 3 bases, and 3 bases had no gene match. Looked up from germline, CDR1 is SGDLS and CDR2 is YYNGEE. The CDR3 has 15 residues. CDR3 nucleotide sequence: TGTGCCAGCAGCGCGTTAGCGGGGTCCTACAATGAGCAGTTCTTC. This translates into CASSALAGSYNEQFF.

The CDR3 sequence: CASSLRRTSANNEQFF. CDR3 DNA: TGCGCCAGCAGCCTTAGAAGGACTAGCGCGAACAATGAGCAGTTCTTC. The chain couples TRBV4-3 to TRBJ2-1, with TRBD2 identical over 9 bases. J gave up 5 bases and V 4 bases, and 9 bases lay outside the gene matches. The CDR3 has 16 residues. Germline CDR1 is LGHNA and CDR2 is YSLEER.

The J gene is TRBJ2-1, the V gene TRBV4-1; 9 nucleotides match TRBD2. V lost 1 base, J lost 7 bases, and 5 bases stayed unmatched. CDR3 length equals 15 residues. The V gene's germline CDR1 is MGHRA and CDR2 YSYEKL. The CDR3 DNA reads TGCGCCAGCAGCCAAGTACTAGCGGGCGTTAATGAGCAGTTCTTC. This sequence encodes CASSQVLAGVNEQFF.

The chain links TRBV29-1 to TRBJ1-2, with D perhaps matching TRBD1 (5 bases). From germline, CDR1 is SQVTM and CDR2 ANQGSEA. There are 13 residues in the CDR3. Trimming took 6 bases from V and 0 from J, leaving 11 bases between them. The CDR3 spells CSVWTTPNYGYTF. The CDR3 DNA reads as TGCAGCGTCTGGACAACCCCTAACTATGGCTACACCTTC. Full variable domain (rest looked up from reference TRBV29-1 and TRBJ1-2): SAVISQKPSRDICQRGTSLTIQCQVDSQVTMMFWYRQQPGQSLTLIATANQGSEATYESGFVIDKFPISRPNLTFSTLTVSNMSPEDSSIYLCSVWTTPNYGYTFGSGTRLTVV.

V is TRBV6-6 and J is TRBJ2-7, with 11 bases identical to TRBD2. This CDR3 has 14 amino acids. Germline-derived CDR1 and CDR2 are MNHNY and SVGAGI (reference sequence). After removal of 4 bases from V and 4 bases from J, the junction contained 3 bases not matched to a gene. CDR3 amino acids: CASSSGLAVYEQYF. For the CDR3, the DNA is TGTGCCAGCAGTTCGGGACTAGCGGTTTACGAGCAGTACTTC.

This sequence joins TRBV2 and TRBJ2-1; a weak D match, TRBD2 (6 bases). There are 15 residues in the CDR3. CDR1 is SNHLY, CDR2 FYNNEI, per germline. V was shortened by 7 bases and J by 7 bases, with 20 bases between the two germline ends. Written as DNA, the CDR3 is TGTGCCAGCATTCGGGAGTCACCTAAGAGAAATGAGCAGTTCTTC. Translation gives CASIRESPKRNEQFF. The full variable domain, with the rest looked up from reference TRBV2 and TRBJ2-1, is EPEVTQTPSHQVTQMGQEVILRCVPISNHLYFYWYRQILGQKVEFLVSFYNNEISEKSEIFDDQFSVERPDGSNFTLKIRSTKLEDSAMYFCASIRESPKRNEQFFGPGTRLTVL.

The chain combines TRBV2 with TRBJ2-7, with 8 bases matching TRBD2. The CDR3 has 16 amino acids. Trimming took 5 bases from V and 3 from J; bases not matched to a gene: 12. Germline loops: CDR1 SNHLY, CDR2 FYNNEI. The CDR3, as DNA: TGTGCCAGCAGTTTTACCTTGACTAGCGAGGACTACGAGCAGTACTTC. This codes for CASSFTLTSEDYEQYF.

The chain recombines TRBV7-2 with TRBJ2-7; the D is unclear. CDR3 length equals 12 residues. V shed 6 bases and J shed 5 bases, with 11 bases lying between them. From germline, CDR1 is SGHTA and CDR2 FQGNSA. The CDR3 loop reads CASSPWADEQYF. In DNA form, the CDR3 reads TGTGCCAGCAGTCCCTGGGCAGACGAGCAGTACTTC.

The gene calls are TRBV27 and TRBJ2-1; perhaps TRBD1 as D (6 bases). Germline-derived CDR1 and CDR2 are MNHEY and SMNVEV (reference sequence). Deletions cut 7 bases from V and 8 bases from J, with 15 bases between. This CDR3 has 13 amino acids. CDR3 bases: TGTGCCAGCACCTCCCTTGGGGGCTATGAGCAGTTCTTC. Encoded protein: CASTSLGGYEQFF.

This chain connects TRBV5-1 to TRBJ1-1; maybe TRBD1 (6 bases). Germline CDR1 SGHRS, CDR2 YFSETQ. Trimming removed 5 bases at V and 5 bases at J, with 19 bases between. The CDR3 covers 15 residues. The CDR3 spells CASSLTQGRVTEAFF. CDR3 DNA sequence: TGCGCCAGCAGTCTCACTCAGGGGCGGGTTACTGAAGCTTTCTTT.